Listed here are 28 T cell receptor beta chains from one sample, sequenced in a study of OX40 agonist ivuxolimab in advanced cancers. Measured with immunoSEQ multiplex PCR; TCRdb has only the in-frame clones, and not every one. The data contain tens of thousands of clones, 85% of them seen just once; the ten biggest clones take up about 4.2%. The sample here was CD4+ or CD8+ T cells sorted from blood, taken in a trial of the OX40 agonist ivuxolimab. The receptors were sampled from an adult with an advanced solid tumor such as melanoma, head and neck, liver or kidney cancer.

The genes are TRBV5-1 and TRBJ1-1; D uncertain. The germline gives CDR1 SGHRS, CDR2 YFSETQ. The CDR3 is 12 amino acids. Trimming removed 7 bases at V and 1 base at J, with 8 bases between. In DNA, the CDR3 is TGCGCCAGCTCGTTATCGAACACTGAAGCTTTCTTT. Protein sequence: CASSLSNTEAFF.

This clone was seen only a few times. The V gene is TRBV2, the J gene TRBJ1-2, with D possibly matching TRBD1 (5 bases). Trimming stripped 8 bases from V and 3 bases from J, with 13 bases between. The CDR3 consists of 13 residues. The germline gives CDR1 SNHLY, CDR2 FYNNEI. The DNA for the CDR3 is TGTGCCAGCCCTCGGGAAGGGGACTATGGCTACACCTTC. Protein sequence: CASPREGDYGYTF.

The chain is built from TRBV14 and TRBJ1-4; D uncertain. Germline loops: CDR1 SGHDN, CDR2 FVKESK. The CDR3 runs to 15 residues. V was cut by 1 base and J by 0 bases, with 6 bases left in between. This CDR3 is CASSQGESTNEKLFF. In DNA, the CDR3 is TGTGCCAGCAGCCAAGGGGAATCAACTAATGAAAAACTGTTTTTT.

The chain employs TRBV6-1 and TRBJ1-2; D may be TRBD1 (5 bases). This CDR3 is built from 16 residues. Per germline, CDR1 MNHNS and CDR2 SASEGT. V was clipped by 2 bases and J by 1 base, with 14 bases between them. In nucleotides, the CDR3 is TGTGCCAGCAGTGAAACGGTGAGGGGACTTAACTATGGCTACACCTTC. Translation: CASSETVRGLNYGYTF.

This clone was observed once. The gene calls are TRBV21-1 and TRBJ2-5. TRBV21-1 is a documented pseudogene. This CDR3 is 15 amino acids long. CDR3 loop: CASNSPGRYQETQYF. CDR3 nucleotides: TGTGCCAGCAATTCCCCGGGGCGGTACCAAGAGACCCAGTACTTC.

This clone was observed a handful of times. CDR3 coding DNA: TGTGCCAGCAGCATCGGACAGAGTTATCTCGAGCAGTACTTC. Its protein product is CASSIGQSYLEQYF. V gene TRBV5-8 combines with J gene TRBJ2-7, with D perhaps TRBD1 (6 bases). The CDR3 is 14 amino acids. Germline V gives CDR1 SGHTS, CDR2 YDEGEE. The germline V and J ends were trimmed by 4 bases and 6 bases, with 17 bases remaining between them.

The chain combines TRBV9 with TRBJ2-1, with 11 bases lining up with TRBD2. Unmatched junction bases numbered 4, after V lost 4 bases and J lost 4 bases. In germline, CDR1 is SGDLS, CDR2 YYNGEE. This CDR3 has 15 residues. The CDR3 DNA is TGTGCCAGCAGCTGGGGACTAGCGGAATACAATGAGCAGTTCTTC. This sequence encodes CASSWGLAEYNEQFF. Based on the CDR3 plus reference TRBV9 and TRBJ2-1, the full variable domain is DSGVTQTPKHLITATGQRVTLRCSPRSGDLSVYWYQQSLDQGLQFLIQYYNGEERAKGNILERFSAQQFPDLHSELNLSSLELGDSALYFCASSWGLAEYNEQFFGPGTRLTVL.

The chain links TRBV9 to TRBJ2-1; 7 positions agree with TRBD1. In germline, CDR1 is SGDLS, CDR2 YYNGEE. After removal of 3 bases from V and 4 bases from J, the junction contained 1 base not matched to a gene. The CDR3 loop spans 13 amino acids. CDR3 nucleotide sequence: TGTGCCAGCAGCGGGGACAGTTACAATGAGCAGTTCTTC. Amino acid sequence: CASSGDSYNEQFF.

The rearrangement joins TRBV28 to TRBJ2-1; TRBD2 aligns across 10 bases. Trimming took 5 bases from V and 2 from J; bases not matched to a gene: 3. This CDR3 comprises 15 residues. From germline, CDR1 is MDHEN and CDR2 SYDVKM. Written as DNA, the CDR3 is TGTGCCAGCAGTGAGCGGGGGGGCCCCTACAATGAGCAGTTCTTC. Translation: CASSERGGPYNEQFF.

This clone was seen only a few times. The gene calls are TRBV27 and TRBJ2-1; maybe TRBD2 (7 bases). Germline V gene data show CDR1 as MNHEY and CDR2 as SMNVEV (reference sequence). The V and J ends lost 3 bases and 7 bases respectively, with 19 bases between them. This CDR3 has 16 amino acids. The DNA of the CDR3 is TGTGCCAGCAGTTTCCCCCTCGGCGGGGGCCAGAATGAGCAGTTCTTC. Encoded protein: CASSFPLGGGQNEQFF.

The chain recombines TRBV12-2 with TRBJ1-1; the D segment call TRBD1 is taken from the table without a DNA check. TRBV12-2 is marked as a pseudogene. This CDR3 region has 16 residues. CDR3 amino acids: CASRLDPRTGRSEAFF. The DNA of the CDR3 is TGTGCAAGTCGCTTAGACCCTAGGACAGGGAGAAGTGAAGCTTTCTTT.

The CDR3 sequence is CASSFWGSPYEQYF. In nucleotides, the CDR3 is TGTGCCAGCAGTTTTTGGGGATCCCCCTACGAGCAGTACTTC. This chain links TRBV28 with TRBJ2-7; D is unresolved. Per the germline V gene, CDR1 is MDHEN and CDR2 is SYDVKM. The germline V and J ends were trimmed by 3 bases and 2 bases, with 11 bases remaining between them. The CDR3 is 14 residues long.

The chain combines TRBV27 with TRBJ1-2, with TRBD1 matching over 7 bases. V lost 5 bases, J lost 7 bases, and 10 bases stayed unmatched. This CDR3 is built from 14 residues. CDR1 and CDR2 from the germline V gene are MNHEY and SMNVEV (reference sequence). CDR3 residues: CASSLSTGVLGYTF. The CDR3 DNA reads TGTGCCAGCAGTCTTTCCACAGGGGTCCTTGGCTACACCTTC.

V and J are TRBV27 and TRBJ1-1; D unresolved. Per the germline V gene, CDR1 is MNHEY and CDR2 is SMNVEV (reference sequence). Trimming left V 2 bases short and J 1 base short, with 5 bases between. The CDR3 spans 13 residues. CDR3 residues: CASSLVRNTEAFF. The DNA of the CDR3 is TGTGCCAGCAGTTTAGTTAGGAACACTGAAGCTTTCTTT.

The rearrangement links TRBV6-6 to TRBJ1-5, with D unclear. V was shortened by 5 bases and J by 4 bases, with 12 bases between the two germline ends. CDR3 length equals 14 residues. The germline gives CDR1 MNHNY, CDR2 SVGAGI (reference sequence). CDR3 protein: CASSRSWGNQPQHF. CDR3 coding DNA: TGTGCCAGCAGTAGGTCCTGGGGAAATCAGCCCCAGCATTTT.

The chain links TRBV27 to TRBJ1-4; no firm D call. Trimming removed 2 bases from V and 4 bases from J, with 8 bases in between. CDR3 length: 14 residues. The germline CDR1 and CDR2 sequences are MNHEY and SMNVEV (reference sequence). CDR3 nucleotide sequence: TGTGCCAGCAGTTTAGGCAGGTATAATGAAAAACTGTTTTTT. Protein: CASSLGRYNEKLFF.

V usage is TRBV10-1 and J usage is TRBJ2-2; 10 positions agree with TRBD2. Per germline, CDR1 WNHNN and CDR2 SYGVQD (reference sequence). V lost 3 bases, J lost 0 bases, and 7 bases stayed unmatched. The CDR3 sequence is 18 residues long. The CDR3 spells CASSELAGGFTNTGELFF. The CDR3 DNA reads as TGCGCCAGCAGTGAATTAGCGGGGGGATTCACGAACACCGGGGAGCTGTTTTTT.

CDR3 amino acids: CASGPTATGYTF. CDR3 sequence (DNA): TGTGCCAGCGGACCGACGGCCACCGGCTACACCTTC. The gene calls are TRBV6-5 and TRBJ1-2, with D hard to call. The V gene's germline CDR1 is MNHEY and CDR2 SVGAGI. The CDR3 spans 12 residues. Trimming left V 8 bases short and J 8 bases short, with 15 bases between.

The chain uses TRBV27 and TRBJ1-2; TRBD1 might be the D (5 bases). Per the germline V gene, CDR1 is MNHEY and CDR2 is SMNVEV (reference sequence). The CDR3 extends over 14 amino acids. V lost 5 bases to trimming and J lost 0 bases, with 10 bases between them. CDR3 sequence reads: CASSPRQTNYGYTF. For the CDR3, the DNA is TGTGCCAGCAGTCCGAGACAGACTAACTATGGCTACACCTTC.

V is TRBV7-6 and J is TRBJ2-7; the D gene is possibly TRBD2 (5 bases). CDR3 size: 15 residues. V lost 5 bases, J lost 0 bases, and 14 bases lay in between. Germline V gene data show CDR1 as SGHVS and CDR2 as FNYEAQ. The CDR3 DNA sequence: TGTGCCAGCAGCGATAGTGAGGGAAGCTCCTACGAGCAGTACTTC. It translates to CASSDSEGSSYEQYF.

J is TRBJ2-1 and V is TRBV6-1; 9 nucleotides line up with TRBD1. The junction had 9 bases not matched to a gene; V was cut back by 4 bases and J by 5 bases. The CDR3 totals 16 residues. The germline CDR1 and CDR2 sequences are MNHNS and SASEGT. CDR3 loop: CASSASGTGFNNEQFF. CDR3 in DNA: TGTGCCAGCAGTGCCTCCGGGACAGGGTTCAACAATGAGCAGTTCTTC.

CDR3 amino acids: CASSFYAVGGKETQYF. The CDR3 DNA reads TGTGCCAGCAGTTTCTACGCGGTAGGGGGTAAAGAGACCCAGTACTTC. The gene calls are TRBV28 and TRBJ2-5; D perhaps matches TRBD1 (6 bases). Germline V gene sequence: CDR1 MDHEN, CDR2 SYDVKM. This CDR3 spans 16 amino acids. Trimming pared 3 bases from V and 3 bases from J, leaving 17 bases between.

This chain uses TRBV19 with TRBJ1-5, with D possibly being TRBD1 (5 bases). There are 15 residues in the CDR3. Germline lookup yields CDR1 LNHDA and CDR2 SQIVND (reference sequence). The V end lost 6 bases, the J end lost 2 bases, and 14 bases lay between the germline ends. The CDR3 sequence is CASRTLLGGNQPQHF. In nucleotides, the CDR3 is TGTGCCAGTAGAACTCTTCTGGGGGGCAATCAGCCCCAGCATTTT.

The CDR3 region is CASSPWGPPNIQYF. The CDR3 region has the DNA TGTGCCAGCTCACCGTGGGGACCCCCAAACATTCAGTACTTC. The chain carries TRBV18 and TRBJ2-4; D is perhaps TRBD1 or TRBD2 (5 bases each). From germline, CDR1 is KGHSH and CDR2 LQKENI. The V end was cut by 3 bases, the J end by 6 bases, with 12 bases between. The CDR3 length is 14 residues.

This clone was counted between two and nine times. The chain has TRBV19 and TRBJ2-1; possible D gene TRBD2, 5 bases. This CDR3 has 14 residues. Trimming removed 4 bases from V and 3 bases from J, with 10 bases in between. Per the germline V gene, CDR1 is LNHDA and CDR2 is SQIVND (reference sequence). The CDR3 reads CASSSGQDYNEQFF. In DNA form, the CDR3 reads TGTGCCAGTAGTAGCGGGCAAGACTACAATGAGCAGTTCTTC.

This chain joins TRBV19 and TRBJ2-5; no reliable D call. Germline V CDR1 and CDR2: LNHDA, SQIVND (reference sequence). Trimming took off 1 base at V and 3 bases at J, with 6 bases between the two ends. CDR3 length equals 13 residues. In nucleotides, the CDR3 is TGTGCCAGTAGTATAGGACTGAAAGAGACCCAGTACTTC. It encodes CASSIGLKETQYF.

This clone was counted a single time. J is TRBJ2-5 and V is TRBV18; D is unresolved. The length of the CDR3 is 13 residues. CDR1 is KGHSH and CDR2 is LQKENI in the germline V gene. Trimming pared 0 bases from V and 4 bases from J, leaving 6 bases between. The CDR3 nucleotides read TGTGCCAGCTCACCACCGGGTGGAGAGACCCAGTACTTC. As protein: CASSPPGGETQYF. Based on the CDR3 plus reference TRBV18 and TRBJ2-5, the full variable domain is NAGVMQNPRHLVRRRGQEARLRCSPMKGHSHVYWYRQLPEEGLKFMVYLQKENIIDESGMPKERFSAEFPKEGPSILRIQQVVRGDSAAYFCASSPPGGETQYFGPGTRLLVL.

The V gene is TRBV5-5, the J gene TRBJ1-1; 7 nucleotides agree with TRBD1. Trimming cost V 3 bases and J 5 bases; bases outside gene matches: 16. Germline-derived CDR1 and CDR2 are SGHKS and YYEKEE (reference sequence). This CDR3 is built from 17 residues. The CDR3 protein is CASSSRSRTGRETEAFF. Written as DNA, the CDR3 is TGTGCCAGCAGCTCCCGGTCTCGGACAGGTCGAGAAACTGAAGCTTTCTTT.